This T cell receptor beta chain was identified during a study of blood T cell repertoires in COVID-19. Per the original methods: Nucleated cell counts were estimated from reference gene primer amplification. TCRdb keeps only in-frame clones here, not all; method: immunoSEQ multiplex PCR. V and J calls and clone size are those listed in that table; D and trimming were worked out from the DNA. In the table there are more than 110,000 clones, 75% to 90% of which are singletons. Germline CDR1 reads MDHEN; CDR2 reads SYDVKM. Deletions cut 2 bases from V and 6 bases from J, with 5 bases between. The CDR3 loop spans 13 amino acids. Participants spanned ages roughly 18 to 95 years and resided in 20 to 30 US areas. Participants' reported clinical history set cohort assignment.

The chain joins TRBV28 to TRBJ1-6; no firm D call. The clonotype was recovered from a man aged 50-60 years who had recovered from COVID-19. The source material was PBMCs or T cells enriched from blood (not recorded which). The CDR3 is CASSLPSNSPLHF. The CDR3 DNA reads TGTGCCAGCAGTTTACCCTCTAATTCACCCCTCCACTTT.